This T cell receptor beta chain was identified during a study of blood T cell repertoires in COVID-19 (dated by TCRdb to about 2020). For the study in its entirety: The collaborator samples originated in the United States, Italy and Spain and spanned the acute and convalescent phases of COVID-19. The dataset comprised deeply sampled blood TCRbeta repertoires from subjects exposed to, actively infected with, or recovered from COVID-19. The material from the prospective study consisted of cDNA or gDNA derived from T cells, B-cell-depleted T cells, or PBMCs. A de-identified subject ID, COVID-19 status, age in years and sex were almost always included in the sample metadata. Samples were obtained from the ongoing ImmuneRACE study (first 160 participants) and from 1,254 subjects provided by 6 global collaborators. Where HLA class I and class II types were available, the types were taken from metadata supplied by the sample provider, not from assay-based typing. The repertoires were made available in a free public database intended to serve as a resource for research on the immune response to SARS-CoV-2.

General conclusions and limits of the study: How much clinical and demographic metadata was included differed by source and by participant, and the metadata was provided uncurated.

The CDR3 holds 14 amino acids from the cysteine to the phenylalanine. Only the CDR3 DNA is retained, 42 bases long and in frame from the first base. Reading the germline V gene gives CDR1 SNHLY and CDR2 FYNNEI. V loses 3 bases of germline sequence and J loses 5 bases, and the interval between the two ends is 13 bases. Concerning this clone: This clone's antigen is unknown. No qualities accompany the bases; no much larger clone lies one base away.

Samples from volunteer blood donors who had recovered from COVID-19 were contributed by a second Seattle source. Whole blood was collected in K2EDTA tubes by collaborating institutions according to the institutions' own protocols. For TCRbeta analysis, collaborators shipped samples as frozen whole blood, isolated PBMCs, or DNA extracted from either of those sample types. The immunoSEQ Assay, a bias-controlled multiplex PCR, was used to amplify TCRbeta CDR3 regions from genomic DNA. In the original analysis: The number of nucleated cells in each sample was estimated from the amplification of reference gene primers within the assay. To quantify the absolute abundance of each unique TCRbeta CDR3 rearrangement, sequence reads were collapsed and filtered. Productive Simpson clonality was computed per sample as the square root of Simpson's diversity index over productive rearrangements. In TCRdb, the immuneACCESS table is reduced to in-frame sequences with V and J assigned. These tables do not hold every clone; where another copy was compared, an unresolved V gene accounts for under half, and the others remain unexplained. From that table come the V and J calls and clone size; the DNA was used to work out D and trimming. The sample table contains under 75,000 clones; only one count was recorded for approximately 80% of them. In total, the top ten clones hold around a sixth of the sample.

Sequenced: peripheral blood. The sequence links TRBV2 to TRBJ2-5, with no reliable assignment of the D segment. The source of this sequence is a man between 70 and 80 years old who had recovered from COVID-19. The nucleotide sequence reads as follows: TGTGCCAGCAGTGAGATTAGCCCCTGGGAGACCCAGTACTTC. The resulting protein is CASSEISPWETQYF.